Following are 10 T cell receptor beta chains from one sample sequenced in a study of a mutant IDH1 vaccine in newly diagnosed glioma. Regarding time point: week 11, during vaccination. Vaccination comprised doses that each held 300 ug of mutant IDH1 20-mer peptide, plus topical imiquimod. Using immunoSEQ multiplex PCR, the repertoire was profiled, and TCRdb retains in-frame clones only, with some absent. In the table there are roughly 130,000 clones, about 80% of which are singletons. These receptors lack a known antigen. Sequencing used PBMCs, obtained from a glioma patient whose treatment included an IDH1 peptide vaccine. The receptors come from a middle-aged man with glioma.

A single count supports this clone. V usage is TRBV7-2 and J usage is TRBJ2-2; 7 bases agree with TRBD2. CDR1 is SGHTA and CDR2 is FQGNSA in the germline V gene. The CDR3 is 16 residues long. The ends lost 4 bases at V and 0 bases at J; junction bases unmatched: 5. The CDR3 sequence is CASSSRLAANTGELFF. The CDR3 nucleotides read TGTGCCAGCAGCTCACGGCTAGCGGCGAACACCGGGGAGCTGTTTTTT. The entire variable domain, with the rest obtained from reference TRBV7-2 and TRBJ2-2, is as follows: GAGVSQSPSNKVTEKGKDVELRCDPISGHTALYWYRQSLGQGLEFLIYFQGNSAPDKSGLPSDRFSAERTGGSVSTLTIQRTQQEDSAVYLCASSSRLAANTGELFFGEGSRLTVL.

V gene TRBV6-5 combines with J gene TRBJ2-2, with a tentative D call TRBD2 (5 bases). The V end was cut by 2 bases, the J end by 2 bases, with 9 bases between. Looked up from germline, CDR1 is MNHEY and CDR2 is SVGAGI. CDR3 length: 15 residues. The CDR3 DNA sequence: TGTGCCAGCAGTTACATCCGGGGAAACACCGGGGAGCTGTTTTTT. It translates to CASSYIRGNTGELFF.

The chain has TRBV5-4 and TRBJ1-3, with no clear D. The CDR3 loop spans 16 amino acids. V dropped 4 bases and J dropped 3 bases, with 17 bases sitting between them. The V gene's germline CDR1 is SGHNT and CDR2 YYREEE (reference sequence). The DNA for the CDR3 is TGTGCCAGCAGCGACGGGCTGGGTCCGGGTGGAAACACCATATATTTT. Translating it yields CASSDGLGPGGNTIYF.

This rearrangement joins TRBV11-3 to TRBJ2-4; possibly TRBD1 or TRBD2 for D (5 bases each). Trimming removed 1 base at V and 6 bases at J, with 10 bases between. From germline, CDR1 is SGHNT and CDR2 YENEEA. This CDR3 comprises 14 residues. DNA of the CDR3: TGTGCCAGCAGCTTAGGGGACGGAGCAAACATTCAGTACTTC. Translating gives CASSLGDGANIQYF.

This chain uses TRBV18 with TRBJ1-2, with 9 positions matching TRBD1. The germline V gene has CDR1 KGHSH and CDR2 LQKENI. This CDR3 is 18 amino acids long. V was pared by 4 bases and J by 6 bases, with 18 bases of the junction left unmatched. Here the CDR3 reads CASSQQNGLSGQGDGYTF. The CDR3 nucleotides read TGTGCCAGCTCACAACAAAACGGTTTATCGGGACAGGGTGATGGCTACACCTTC.

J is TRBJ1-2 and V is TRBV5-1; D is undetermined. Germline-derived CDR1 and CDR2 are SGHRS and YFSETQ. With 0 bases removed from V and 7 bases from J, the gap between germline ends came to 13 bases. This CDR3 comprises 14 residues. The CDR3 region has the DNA TGCGCCAGCAGCTTGGCCCCGAGGAGGGCTGGCTACACCTTC. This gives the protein CASSLAPRRAGYTF.

CDR3: CATSFRREVNYNEQFF. The CDR3 DNA reads TGTGCCACCAGCTTTCGGCGGGAGGTGAACTACAATGAGCAGTTCTTC. This rearrangement joins TRBV15 to TRBJ2-1; TRBD2 matches at 8 bases. V gave up 5 bases and J gave up 3 bases; unmatched junction bases: 9. CDR1 and CDR2 from the germline V gene are LNHNV and YYDKDF (reference sequence). The CDR3 sequence is 16 residues long.

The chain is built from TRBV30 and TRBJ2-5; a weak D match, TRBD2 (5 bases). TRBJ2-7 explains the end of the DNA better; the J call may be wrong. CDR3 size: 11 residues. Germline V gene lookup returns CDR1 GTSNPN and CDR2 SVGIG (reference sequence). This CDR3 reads CAWSRGYEQYF. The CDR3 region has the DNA TGTGCCTGGAGTCGGGGCTACGAGCAGTACTTC.

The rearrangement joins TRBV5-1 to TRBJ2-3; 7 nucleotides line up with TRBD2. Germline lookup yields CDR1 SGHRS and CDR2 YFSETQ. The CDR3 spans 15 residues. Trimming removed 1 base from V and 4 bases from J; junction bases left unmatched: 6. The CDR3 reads CASSLNGGGPDTQYF. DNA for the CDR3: TGCGCCAGCAGCTTGAACGGCGGGGGTCCAGATACGCAGTATTTT.

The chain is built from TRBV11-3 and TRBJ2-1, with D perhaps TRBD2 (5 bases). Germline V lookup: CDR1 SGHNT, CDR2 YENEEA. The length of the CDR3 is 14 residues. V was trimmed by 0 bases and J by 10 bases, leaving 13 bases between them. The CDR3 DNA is TGTGCCAGCAGCTTAGACCCTAGCTCTGCCGAGCAGTTCTTC. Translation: CASSLDPSSAEQFF.